Each of the 22 T cell receptor beta chains below was sequenced from the same sample in a study of cytomegalovirus exposure and HLA in healthy donors. Use of 60 Vbeta and 13 Jbeta primers characterized the PCR. Sequencing was performed with immunoSEQ multiplex PCR; in TCRdb, only in-frame clones are kept and a portion is missing. The data hold some 60,000 clones, with approximately 83% observed a single time. The material sequenced was PBMCs. All receptors derive from a human donor in good health.

This chain links TRBV6-6 with TRBJ2-5, with D perhaps matching TRBD1 (6 bases). The CDR3 loop spans 14 amino acids. Germline CDR1 MNHNY, CDR2 SVGAGI (reference sequence). The V end lost 5 bases, the J end lost 6 bases, and 16 bases lay between the germline ends. The CDR3 DNA follows: TGTGCCAGCAGTCAAAGGACAGTGCCGAAGACCCAGTACTTC. Its protein is CASSQRTVPKTQYF.

This clone was recorded once. The chain is built from TRBV12-5 and TRBJ2-7; 9 nucleotides align to TRBD2. The J call may be mistaken, given a closer DNA end match to TRBJ2-1. The CDR3 is 22 amino acids. Germline lookup yields CDR1 LGHNT and CDR2 FRNRAP. The CDR3 sequence is CASGLRPGGLAGPLPIFYEQFF. The CDR3 DNA reads as TGTGCTAGTGGTTTGCGCCCGGGCGGTCTAGCGGGACCCCTCCCGATTTTTTATGAGCAGTTCTTC.

V and J are TRBV6-6 and TRBJ2-7; TRBD1 agrees at 8 bases. CDR1 is MNHNY, CDR2 SVGAGI, per germline (reference sequence). J was trimmed by 3 bases and V by 4 bases; bases with no gene match: 8. The CDR3 is 15 residues long. This CDR3 is CASSSSQGAFYEQYF. The CDR3, as DNA: TGTGCCAGCAGTTCCTCTCAGGGGGCTTTCTACGAGCAGTACTTC.

V gene TRBV6-5 combines with J gene TRBJ2-7; the match to TRBD2 covers 7 bases. Germline-derived CDR1 and CDR2 are MNHEY and SVGAGI. CDR3 size: 15 residues. Trimming removed 6 bases from V and 3 bases from J; junction bases left unmatched: 11. The CDR3 DNA reads as TGTGCCAGCAGCAGGGAGGGGAACCCCGGCTACGAGCAGTACTTC. The encoded protein is CASSREGNPGYEQYF.

The genes are TRBV28 and TRBJ1-5; a weak D match, TRBD1 (5 bases). The CDR3 covers 12 residues. Germline CDR1 and CDR2: MDHEN and SYDVKM. Between the trimmed V and J ends, which lost 1 base and 7 bases, there was a span of 5 bases. CDR3 bases: TGTGCCAGCAGTTTATACAGGCAGCCCCAGCATTTT. Encoded protein: CASSLYRQPQHF.

In regard to this clone: The conserved final phenylalanine or tryptophan is absent from the CDR3, which likely points to a read error. The genes are TRBV4-1 and TRBJ1-1, with a possible D match to TRBD1 (6 bases). This CDR3 is built from 17 residues. The germline gives CDR1 MGHRA, CDR2 YSYEKL. The CDR3 sequence is CASSQDSNLGDNTGAFL. CDR3 sequence (DNA): TGCGCCAGCAGCCAAGATTCTAACCTGGGGGACAACACTGGAGCTTTCCTT.

This clone has just one count. The chain joins TRBV27 to TRBJ2-1; the match to TRBD2 covers 8 bases. Germline V CDR1 and CDR2: MNHEY, SMNVEV (reference sequence). The CDR3 has 17 amino acids. After removal of 5 bases from V and 9 bases from J, the junction contained 18 bases not matched to a gene. CDR3 sequence reads: CASSPNRRSGSETEQFF. The CDR3 coding sequence is TGTGCCAGCAGTCCGAACCGGCGGAGCGGGAGCGAAACTGAGCAGTTCTTC.

In regard to this clone: Compared with germline, one end of the junction differs, possibly owing to a read error. The chain has TRBV7-9 and TRBJ2-1; the D gene is possibly TRBD2 (6 bases). The CDR3 extends over 16 amino acids. Germline V lookup: CDR1 SEHNR, CDR2 FQNEAQ (reference sequence). The CDR3: CSSSFLKPSVYNEQFF. DNA of the CDR3: TGTTCCAGCAGCTTTCTCAAACCTAGCGTTTACAATGAGCAGTTCTTC.

This chain joins TRBV11-3 and TRBJ2-1; 10 nucleotides align to TRBD1. J lost 5 bases, V lost 5 bases, and 9 bases had no gene match. In germline, CDR1 is SGHNT, CDR2 YENEEA. This CDR3 has 16 residues. CDR3 nucleotide sequence: TGTGCCAGCAGCAGAAGCGGGACAGGGGTTGACAATGAGCAGTTCTTC. The encoded protein is CASSRSGTGVDNEQFF.

This rearrangement joins TRBV28 to TRBJ2-7; D remains unclear. This CDR3 has 11 residues. Germline CDR1 is MDHEN and CDR2 is SYDVKM. Deletions cut 3 bases from V and 3 bases from J, with 3 bases between. CDR3 nucleotides: TGTGCCAGCAGTTTTTACTACGAGCAGTACTTC. Protein: CASSFYYEQYF.

The rearrangement joins TRBV15 to TRBJ2-3; 16 bases match TRBD2. This CDR3 region has 18 residues. Trimming at V came to 3 bases and at J to 2 bases, leaving 5 bases not matched to a gene. Germline CDR1 and CDR2: LNHNV and YYDKDF (reference sequence). The CDR3 DNA reads TGTGCCACCAGCAGGGGACTAGCGGGGGGGTGGGACACAGATACGCAGTATTTT. Translation gives CATSRGLAGGWDTDTQYF. The variable domain in full, with the rest retrieved from reference TRBV15 and TRBJ2-3, is DAMVIQNPRYQVTQFGKPVTLSCSQTLNHNVMYWYQQKSSQAPKLLFHYYDKDFNNEADTPDNFQSRRPNTSFCFLDIRSPGLGDTAMYLCATSRGLAGGWDTDTQYFGPGTRLTVL.

The genes are TRBV27 and TRBJ1-4; D not resolved. Germline V CDR1 and CDR2: MNHEY, SMNVEV (reference sequence). The CDR3 spans 15 residues. The V gene lost 3 bases and the J gene lost 0 bases, with 8 bases spanning the gap. For the CDR3, the DNA is TGTGCCAGCAGTTTCGGAGACCCAACTAATGAAAAACTGTTTTTT. This translates into CASSFGDPTNEKLFF.

This clone has a single count. The chain employs TRBV5-4 and TRBJ2-6, with 11 bases matching TRBD1. The germline CDR1 and CDR2 sequences are SGHNT and YYREEE (reference sequence). V was clipped by 5 bases and J by 0 bases; unmatched bases: 10. The CDR3 contains 19 residues. The CDR3 here is CASSGGTGGSSSGANVLTF. Here the CDR3 DNA reads TGTGCCAGCAGTGGTGGGACAGGGGGTTCCAGCTCTGGGGCCAACGTCCTGACTTTC.

The sample holds a few counts of this clone. V and J are TRBV30 and TRBJ2-5, with TRBD2 identical over 12 bases. J lost 4 bases, V lost 3 bases, and 0 bases had no gene match. This CDR3 has 13 amino acids. CDR1 GTSNPN and CDR2 SVGIG come from the germline V gene (reference sequence). CDR3 DNA sequence: TGTGCCTGGAGGACTAGCGGGAGAGAGACCCAGTACTTC. It encodes CAWRTSGRETQYF.

V is TRBV28 and J is TRBJ2-5; TRBD2 matches at 12 bases. CDR3 length equals 19 residues. The germline V gene encodes CDR1 MDHEN and CDR2 SYDVKM. J lost 4 bases, V lost 5 bases, and 17 bases had no gene match. CDR3 region: CASSPLLAGGGGPRETQYF. CDR3 in DNA: TGTGCCAGCAGTCCATTACTAGCGGGGGGCGGTGGACCAAGAGAGACCCAGTACTTC.

The rearrangement joins TRBV15 to TRBJ1-1; 10 nucleotides align to TRBD1. The CDR3 totals 12 residues. Germline-derived CDR1 and CDR2 are LNHNV and YYDKDF (reference sequence). V shed 6 bases and J 14 bases; nucleotides not matched to a gene: 9. The CDR3 loop reads CATRGTGARRFF. As DNA, the CDR3 is TGTGCCACCAGAGGGACAGGGGCCCGCAGGTTCTTT.

This clone was counted a single time. This rearrangement joins TRBV11-2 to TRBJ1-1, with 7 bases aligning to TRBD1. This CDR3 comprises 18 residues. The V gene's germline CDR1 is SGHAT and CDR2 FQNNGV. The V segment lost 5 bases and the J segment 0 bases; nucleotides outside the gene matches: 15. DNA of the CDR3: TGTGCCAGCAGCCCACGATCACCCGGGACAGCGATGAACACTGAAGCTTTCTTT. As protein: CASSPRSPGTAMNTEAFF.

Within the sample, this clone is medium-sized (0.01 to 0.1%). V is TRBV18 and J is TRBJ1-4; 8 bases line up with TRBD1. This CDR3 region has 13 residues. The germline gives CDR1 KGHSH, CDR2 LQKENI. Trimming at V came to 4 bases and at J to 12 bases, leaving 7 bases not matched to a gene. The CDR3 DNA sequence: TGTGCCAGCTCACGCAATCAGGGGGCGGAACTGTTTTTT. It is translated as CASSRNQGAELFF.

V and J are TRBV7-8 and TRBJ2-7, with 8 bases lining up with TRBD2. Germline CDR1 and CDR2: SGHVS and FQNEAQ. This CDR3 comprises 14 residues. J was trimmed by 4 bases and V by 5 bases; bases with no gene match: 7. The CDR3 loop is CASSGGLAVYEQYF. The CDR3 DNA is TGTGCCAGCAGCGGAGGACTAGCCGTGTACGAGCAGTACTTC.

This sequence joins TRBV19 and TRBJ1-5; TRBD1 matches at 7 bases. The CDR3 totals 15 residues. Per germline, CDR1 LNHDA and CDR2 SQIVND (reference sequence). Trimming cost V 1 base and J 4 bases; bases outside gene matches: 4. Here the CDR3 reads CASSIVAGGNQPQHF. The DNA for the CDR3 is TGTGCCAGTAGTATAGTTGCAGGGGGAAATCAGCCCCAGCATTTT.

This clone was seen just once. This sequence joins TRBV7-3 and TRBJ1-1; a possible D gene is TRBD1 (6 bases). The CDR3 covers 14 residues. From germline, CDR1 is SGHTA and CDR2 FQGTGA. Trimming cost V 5 bases and J 2 bases, with 12 bases left between them. CDR3 nucleotides: TGTGCCAGCAGCGCTCAGGGGAGCAACACTGAAGCTTTCTTT. It codes for CASSAQGSNTEAFF.

This clone was picked up a small number of times. Sequence at one end of the junction differs from germline and may be a read error. V gene TRBV7-9 combines with J gene TRBJ1-3; D unresolved. Germline V lookup: CDR1 SEHNR, CDR2 FQNEAQ (reference sequence). CDR3 length: 13 amino acids. Here the CDR3 reads CSSSFGSEDAIHF. The CDR3 coding sequence is TGTTCCAGCAGCTTTGGAAGCGAAGACGCCATACATTTT.